The present entry profiles one TCR beta chain with its context. The antigen is unknown. Profiling relied on immunoSEQ multiplex PCR, and the TCRdb table lists in-frame clones only, not all of them. Among about 530,000 clones listed, around 96% were seen once. The V gene's germline CDR1 is LNHDA and CDR2 SQIVND (reference sequence). There are 14 residues in the CDR3. Deletions cut 7 bases from V and 5 bases from J, with 14 bases between. The data are from a study of shared clonotypes between healthy human individuals. For the study at large: For every donor, three CD4 naive, three CD4 memory, two CD8 naive and one CD8 memory plates were used.

Splitting of CD4+ cells produced CD45RA+ naive and CD45RA-negative memory subsets. General observations from the study: Non-shared clonotypes had lower generation probabilities than clonotypes shared by all four sorted-subset donors. On the whole, naive subsets had larger estimated richness than memory subsets had.

Material for sequencing was naive CD4+ T cells sorted from blood. Sample subset: CD45RA+ positively selected. The clonotype comes from a woman aged 25 to 45 in good health. The rearrangement joins TRBV19 to TRBJ1-4, with a tentative D call TRBD1 (5 bases). DNA for the CDR3: TGTGCCAGTACTTTGGGACGGGGGAATGAAAAACTGTTTTTT. Encoded protein: CASTLGRGNEKLFF.